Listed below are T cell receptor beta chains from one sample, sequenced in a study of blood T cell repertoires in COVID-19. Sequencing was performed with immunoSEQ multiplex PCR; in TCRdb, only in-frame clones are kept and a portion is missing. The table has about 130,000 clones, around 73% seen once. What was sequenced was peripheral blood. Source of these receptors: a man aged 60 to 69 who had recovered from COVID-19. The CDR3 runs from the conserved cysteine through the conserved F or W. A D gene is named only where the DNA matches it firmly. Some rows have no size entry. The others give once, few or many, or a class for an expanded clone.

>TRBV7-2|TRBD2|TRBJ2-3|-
TGTGCCAGCAGCACTTGGACTAGCGGGGGTGCAGATACGCAGTATTTT
CASSTWTSGGADTQYF
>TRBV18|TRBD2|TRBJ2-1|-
TGTGCCAGCTCGCGCGGGGGAAGCATCTACAATGAGCAGTTCTTC
CASSRGGSIYNEQFF
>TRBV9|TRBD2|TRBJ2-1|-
TGTGCCAGCAGCGTAGGGAGCGGGAGAGTCAATGAGCAGTTCTTC
CASSVGSGRVNEQFF
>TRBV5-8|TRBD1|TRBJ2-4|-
TGTGCCAGCAGCCCGGGGACAGGGCGTAGCAAAAACATTCAGTACTTC
CASSPGTGRSKNIQYF
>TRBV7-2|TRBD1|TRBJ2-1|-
TGTGCCAGCAGCTTAGCAGGACAGGGGGCGAGCAATGAGCAGTTCTTC
CASSLAGQGASNEQFF
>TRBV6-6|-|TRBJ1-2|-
TGTGCCAGCAGTTACCAGGCAGAGGGTGGCTACACCTTC
CASSYQAEGGYTF
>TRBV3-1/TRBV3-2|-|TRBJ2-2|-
TGTGCCAGCAGCCAGGGTCGGGGAGTTCGACCCGGGGAGCTGTTTTTT
CASSQGRGVRPGELFF
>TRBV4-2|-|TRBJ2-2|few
TGTGCCAGCAGCCAAGATAAACAGGGCCCCTCCGGGGAGCTGTTTTTT
CASSQDKQGPSGELFF
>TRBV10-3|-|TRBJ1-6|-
TGTGCCATCAGTGAGTCGGCCAGGGCGGGGGGATCACCCCTCCACTTT
CAISESARAGGSPLHF
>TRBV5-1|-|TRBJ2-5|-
TGCGCCAGCAGGAACGGTCCGGGGGAAGAGACCCAGTACTTC
CASRNGPGEETQYF
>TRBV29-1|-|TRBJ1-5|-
TGCAGCGTTGAGGTGGCAGGCAATCAGCCCCAGCATTTT
CSVEVAGNQPQHF
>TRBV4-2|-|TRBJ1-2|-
TGTGCCAGCAGCCAAGAAAGGAGAGACTATGGCTACACCTTC
CASSQERRDYGYTF
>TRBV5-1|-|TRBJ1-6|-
TGCGCCAGCACCCTAAACGAGGGAGGCAATTCACCCCTCCACTTT
CASTLNEGGNSPLHF
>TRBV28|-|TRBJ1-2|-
TGTGCCAGCAGTCTGGACAATATTAACTATGGCTACACCTTC
CASSLDNINYGYTF
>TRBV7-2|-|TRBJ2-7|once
TGTGCCAGCAGCAACATGGGGCAGTTCACCTACGAGCAGTACTTC
CASSNMGQFTYEQYF
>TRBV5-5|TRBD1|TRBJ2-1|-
TGTGCCAGCAGCTTGGGACAGGGGGCAAATGAGCAGTTCTTC
CASSLGQGANEQFF
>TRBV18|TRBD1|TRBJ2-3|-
TGTGCCAGCTCACAGGACAGGGGAGGTTTCACAGATACGCAGTATTTT
CASSQDRGGFTDTQYF
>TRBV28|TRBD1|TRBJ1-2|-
TGTGCCAGCAGCCGTACAGGGGGCGGGAACTATGGCTACACCTTC
CASSRTGGGNYGYTF